Listed below are T cell receptor beta chains from one sample, sequenced in a study of control samples from healthy donors and cancer patients. The repertoire was sequenced with immunoSEQ multiplex PCR; TCRdb's copy has only in-frame clones and lacks some. Of 130,000 or so clones in the sample, nearly 90% are singletons; the top ten hold roughly 3.4%. The sequenced sample was blood. The receptors here all came from a man aged 50-59 years in good health. Both conserved end residues are part of each CDR3. Each record gives: J gene, clone size, V gene, D gene, CDR3 protein, CDR3 DNA. A D gene is named only where the DNA matches it firmly. Some rows have no size entry. The others give once, few or many, or a class for an expanded clone.

>TRBJ2-3|.|TRBV7-9|TRBD2
CASSAGGTQYF
TGTGCCAGCAGCGCGGGGGGTACGCAGTATTTT
>TRBJ1-5|.|TRBV5-1|.
CASSYLVGQPQHF
TGCGCCAGCAGCTACTTGGTTGGACAGCCCCAGCATTTT
>TRBJ1-2|.|TRBV12-3/TRBV12-4|.
CASSLTDTYGYTF
TGTGCCAGCAGTTTGACAGACACCTATGGCTACACCTTC
>TRBJ1-5|.|TRBV6-5|.
CASSTGDSGNQPQHF
TGTGCCAGCAGCACCGGGGATAGCGGCAATCAGCCCCAGCATTTT
>TRBJ1-1|.|TRBV2|.
CASSGDKFEAFF
TGTGCCAGCAGTGGGGACAAGTTTGAAGCTTTCTTT
>TRBJ2-3|.|TRBV14|.
CASSQIGSGLTDTQYF
TGTGCCAGCAGCCAGATAGGGTCGGGGTTGACAGATACGCAGTATTTT
>TRBJ2-5|.|TRBV9|.
CASSVGGGGPQETQYF
TGTGCCAGCAGCGTAGGAGGGGGGGGCCCCCAAGAGACCCAGTACTTC
>TRBJ2-3|.|TRBV5-1|TRBD2
CASSPSLAGLTDTQYF
TGCGCCAGCAGCCCTAGCCTAGCGGGGCTCACAGATACGCAGTATTTT
>TRBJ1-4|.|TRBV10-2|.
CASAQVEKLFF
TGCGCCAGCGCCCAGGTAGAAAAACTGTTTTTT
>TRBJ1-4|.|TRBV3-1/TRBV3-2|TRBD1
CASSQGGQIHF
TGTGCCAGCAGCCAAGGGGGACAGATACACTTT
>TRBJ2-3|.|TRBV27|TRBD2
CASSTLSGLGADTQYF
TGTGCCAGCAGTACCCTCTCGGGACTAGGAGCGGATACGCAGTATTTT
>TRBJ2-7|.|TRBV30|.
CAWSVLGAGPSYEQYF
TGTGCCTGGAGTGTACTGGGGGCAGGTCCTTCCTACGAGCAGTACTTC
>TRBJ2-7|.|TRBV5-1|.
CASSADARGGGPTYEQYF
TGCGCCAGCAGCGCGGACGCCCGCGGCGGGGGCCCGACCTACGAGCAGTACTTC
>TRBJ1-1|.|TRBV11-3|.
CASSPAVGNTEAFF
TGTGCCAGCAGCCCCGCAGTGGGGAACACTGAAGCTTTCTTT
>TRBJ2-5|.|TRBV5-1|.
CASSSIPETQYF
TGCGCCAGCAGCAGCATTCCGGAGACCCAGTACTTC
>TRBJ1-1|once|TRBV13|TRBD1
CASSTQGVITEAFF
TGTGCCAGCAGCACACAGGGGGTTATCACTGAAGCTTTCTTT
>TRBJ2-3|.|TRBV7-9|.
CASSLAGTAGDTQYF
TGTGCCAGCAGCTTAGCGGGAACGGCGGGGGATACGCAGTATTTT
>TRBJ1-2|.|TRBV5-1|.
CASSLTTGTSGGYTF
TGCGCCAGCAGCCTAACTACCGGGACCTCTGGCGGCTACACCTTC
>TRBJ2-5|.|TRBV9|.
CASSVGPGRGLRAEETQYF
TGTGCCAGCAGCGTAGGTCCAGGTCGGGGGTTGCGGGCGGAAGAGACCCAGTACTTC
>TRBJ2-5|.|TRBV14|TRBD1
CASSQEGTGGLETQYF
TGTGCCAGCAGCCAAGAAGGGACAGGGGGGCTAGAGACCCAGTACTTC
>TRBJ1-5|.|TRBV19|.
CASSIVQGPGQPQHF
TGTGCCAGTAGTATAGTCCAGGGTCCGGGTCAGCCCCAGCATTTT
>TRBJ2-3|.|TRBV5-1|.
CASTEAGARTDTQYF
TGCGCCAGCACGGAGGCGGGGGCCCGGACAGATACGCAGTATTTT
>TRBJ1-1|.|TRBV9|.
CASSAYDSEAFF
TGTGCCAGCAGCGCGTACGACAGTGAAGCTTTCTTT
>TRBJ2-7|.|TRBV3-1/TRBV3-2|TRBD1
CASGTGSTHEQYF
TGTGCCAGTGGGACAGGCTCTACCCACGAGCAGTACTTC
>TRBJ1-2|.|TRBV28|TRBD1
CASEGQGPYGYTF
TGTGCCAGTGAGGGACAGGGGCCCTACGGCTACACCTTC
>TRBJ1-5|few|TRBV3-1/TRBV3-2|.
CASSLSGSTQPQHF
TGTGCCAGCAGTCTCTCGGGGAGTACTCAGCCCCAGCATTTT
>TRBJ1-2|.|TRBV4-1|TRBD1
CASSQQDRNYGYTF
TGCGCCAGCAGCCAGCAGGACAGGAACTATGGCTACACCTTC
>TRBJ2-1|.|TRBV12-3/TRBV12-4|.
CASGRVNEQFF
TGTGCCAGCGGGCGGGTGAATGAGCAGTTCTTC
>TRBJ1-5|.|TRBV7-2|.
CASSPNRNQPQHF
TGTGCCAGCAGCCCCAATCGGAATCAGCCCCAGCATTTT
>TRBJ1-4|.|TRBV9|TRBD1
CASSPTGQSEKLFF
TGTGCCAGCAGCCCGACAGGGCAGAGCGAAAAACTGTTTTTT
>TRBJ2-7|.|TRBV11-2|TRBD1
CASSVRDRFYEQYF
TGTGCCAGCAGCGTGAGGGACAGGTTCTACGAGCAGTACTTC
>TRBJ1-1|.|TRBV7-9|.
CASSLPGAAFF
TGTGCCAGCAGCTTACCGGGCGCAGCTTTCTTT
>TRBJ1-2|once|TRBV3-1/TRBV3-2|.
CASSPREGRVSGYTF
TGTGCCAGCAGCCCCAGGGAGGGGCGCGTTAGCGGCTACACCTTC
>TRBJ2-7|.|TRBV5-1|TRBD1
CASSRDRTYEQYF
TGCGCCAGCAGCCGGGACAGGACCTACGAGCAGTACTTC
>TRBJ2-3|.|TRBV30|.
CAWSVGGADTQYF
TGTGCCTGGAGTGTGGGGGGTGCAGATACGCAGTATTTT
>TRBJ2-1|.|TRBV9|TRBD1
CASSAYPGQGSDEQFF
TGTGCCAGCAGCGCCTACCCTGGACAGGGGTCCGATGAGCAGTTCTTC
>TRBJ2-1|.|TRBV11-2|.
CASSLGEWRYNEQFF
TGTGCCAGCAGCTTAGGGGAGTGGCGGTACAATGAGCAGTTCTTC
>TRBJ1-2|.|TRBV5-4|.
CASSLGLQGVSYGYTF
TGTGCCAGCAGCTTGGGCTTACAAGGGGTCAGCTATGGCTACACCTTC
>TRBJ1-6|.|TRBV7-9|.
CASSLRGTQGSPLHF
TGTGCCAGCAGCTTGCGGGGGACCCAGGGGTCACCCCTCCACTTT
>TRBJ2-7|.|TRBV5-1|TRBD2
CASSFPSGDYEQYF
TGCGCCAGCAGCTTCCCTAGCGGGGACTACGAGCAGTACTTC
>TRBJ1-5|.|TRBV5-1|.
CASSLEGGGGQPQHF
TGCGCCAGCAGCTTGGAGGGAGGGGGGGGTCAGCCCCAGCATTTT
>TRBJ1-1|.|TRBV19|TRBD1
CASSIQGANLEAFF
TGTGCCAGTAGTATTCAGGGGGCGAACCTTGAAGCTTTCTTT
>TRBJ1-2|.|TRBV28|.
CASSSYRVLANYGYTF
TGTGCCAGCAGTTCCTACAGGGTCCTCGCTAACTATGGCTACACCTTC
>TRBJ2-7|.|TRBV7-2|.
CASSLGFSYEQYF
TGTGCCAGCAGCTTAGGTTTTTCCTACGAGCAGTACTTC
>TRBJ1-6|.|TRBV5-6|.
CASSFGGADSPLHF
TGTGCCAGCAGCTTTGGAGGGGCGGATTCACCCCTCCACTTT
>TRBJ2-3|.|TRBV24-1|.
CATSDLPTDTQYF
TGTGCCACCAGTGATCTACCCACAGATACGCAGTATTTT
>TRBJ2-2|once|TRBV5-6|.
CASSFRQVYTGELFF
TGTGCCAGCAGCTTCAGACAGGTCTACACCGGGGAGCTGTTTTTT